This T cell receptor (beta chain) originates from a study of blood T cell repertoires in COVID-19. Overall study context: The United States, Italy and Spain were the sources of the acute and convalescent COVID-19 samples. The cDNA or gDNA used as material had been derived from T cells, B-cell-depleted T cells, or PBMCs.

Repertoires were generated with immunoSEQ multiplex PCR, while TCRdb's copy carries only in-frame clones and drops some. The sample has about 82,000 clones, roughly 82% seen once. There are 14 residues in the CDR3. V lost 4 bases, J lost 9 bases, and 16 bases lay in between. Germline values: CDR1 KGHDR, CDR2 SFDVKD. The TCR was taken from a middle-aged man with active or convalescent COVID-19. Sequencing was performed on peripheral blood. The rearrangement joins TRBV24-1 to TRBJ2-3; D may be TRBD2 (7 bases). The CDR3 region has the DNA TGTGCCACCAGTGAAGGGGGAGGGACGGGGACGCAGTATTTT. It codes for CATSEGGGTGTQYF.